This T cell receptor beta chain stems from a study of technical replicates of blood from a handful of donors. Some clones are missing from TCRdb's copy, which holds only in-frame ones; the method was immunoSEQ multiplex PCR. The data show approximately 73,000 clones, approximately 96% seen once. Germline CDR1 and CDR2: SNHLY and FYNNEI. This CDR3 comprises 14 residues. Trimming shortened V by 5 bases and J by 0 bases, and 10 bases separated the two germline ends. Input material: T cells isolated from PBMCs. The TCR comes from a human donor in good health. This chain joins TRBV2 and TRBJ1-2; no clear D. The DNA for the CDR3 is TGTGCCAGCAGTAATCTGCGGGCTAACTATGGCTACACCTTC. Translation: CASSNLRANYGYTF.